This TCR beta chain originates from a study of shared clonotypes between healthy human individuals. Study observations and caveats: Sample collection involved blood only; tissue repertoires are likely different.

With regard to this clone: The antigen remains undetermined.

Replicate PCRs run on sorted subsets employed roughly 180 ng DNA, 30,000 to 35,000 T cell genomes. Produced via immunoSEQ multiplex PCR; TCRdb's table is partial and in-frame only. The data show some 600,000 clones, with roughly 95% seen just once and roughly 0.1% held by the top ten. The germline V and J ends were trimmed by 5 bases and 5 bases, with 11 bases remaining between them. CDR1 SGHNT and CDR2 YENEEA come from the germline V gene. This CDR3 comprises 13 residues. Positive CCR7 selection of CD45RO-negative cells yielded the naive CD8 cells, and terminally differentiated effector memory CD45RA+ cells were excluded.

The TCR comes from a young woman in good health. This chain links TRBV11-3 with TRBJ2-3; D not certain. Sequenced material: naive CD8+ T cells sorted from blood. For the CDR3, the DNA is TGTGCCAGCAGCCCACCGACTTTAGATACGCAGTATTTT. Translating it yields CASSPPTLDTQYF.